The 15 T cell receptor beta chains below were found in one sample sequenced in a study of OX40 agonist ivuxolimab in advanced cancers. The repertoire was sequenced with immunoSEQ multiplex PCR; TCRdb's copy has only in-frame clones and lacks some. This repertoire shows 70,000 to 75,000 clones, around 90% found once; its top ten account for around 0.46%. The material sequenced was CD4+ or CD8+ T cells sorted from blood, taken in a trial of the OX40 agonist ivuxolimab. The receptors shown here come from an adult with an advanced solid tumor such as melanoma, head and neck, liver or kidney cancer.

The chain couples TRBV29-1 to TRBJ1-2, with a possible D match to TRBD1 (5 bases). CDR3 size: 13 residues. Germline V gives CDR1 SQVTM, CDR2 ANQGSEA. V gave up 4 bases and J gave up 8 bases, with 17 bases separating them. The CDR3 here is CSVVGTVASGYTF. The CDR3, as DNA: TGCAGCGTTGTTGGGACGGTAGCTTCCGGCTACACCTTC.

The genes are TRBV25-1 and TRBJ2-2, with 12 bases lining up with TRBD2. The CDR3 contains 14 residues. Trimming cost V 7 bases and J 4 bases; bases outside gene matches: 1. Germline V gene sequence: CDR1 MGHDK, CDR2 SYGVNS. The CDR3 DNA is TGTGCCAGCACTAGCGGGAGGGCCACCGGGGAGCTGTTTTTT. This gives the protein CASTSGRATGELFF.

This clone has a single count. CDR3 DNA sequence: TGTGCCAGCAGTGATCCCGGGACACGGAATAGCTATGGCTACACCTTC. It is translated as CASSDPGTRNSYGYTF. This rearrangement joins TRBV6-1 to TRBJ1-2; a weak D match, TRBD1 (6 bases). Germline CDR1 MNHNS, CDR2 SASEGT. CDR3 size: 16 residues. Trimming stripped 3 bases from V and 4 bases from J, with 18 bases between.

V is TRBV15 and J is TRBJ2-1; 7 nucleotides line up with TRBD2. Losses at the gene ends were 2 bases for V and 7 bases for J; bases not matched to a gene: 11. Germline V gene lookup returns CDR1 LNHNV and CDR2 YYDKDF (reference sequence). The length of the CDR3 is 16 residues. CDR3 loop: CATSRLTSLNLNEQFF. In DNA form, the CDR3 reads TGTGCCACCAGCAGATTGACTAGCCTTAACCTAAATGAGCAGTTCTTC.

The chain combines TRBV5-1 with TRBJ2-1; 10 bases line up with TRBD2. The CDR3 runs 15 residues. Trimming took 6 bases from V and 9 from J; bases not matched to a gene: 12. Looked up from germline, CDR1 is SGHRS and CDR2 is YFSETQ. This chain's CDR3 is CASKLRAGGLGEQFF. CDR3 nucleotides: TGCGCCAGCAAATTGCGAGCGGGAGGGCTAGGTGAGCAGTTCTTC.

The chain has TRBV6-6 and TRBJ1-1, with 7 bases aligning to TRBD1. Germline V gives CDR1 MNHNY, CDR2 SVGAGI (reference sequence). This CDR3 region has 14 residues. J gave up 0 bases and V 6 bases, and 4 bases lay outside the gene matches. DNA of the CDR3: TGTGCCAGCAGCCGGGGACAGCTGAACACTGAAGCTTTCTTT. Encoded protein: CASSRGQLNTEAFF.

The CDR3 reads CASSGGPSLYGGYTF. DNA of the CDR3: TGTGCCAGCAGTGGGGGTCCCTCCCTCTATGGCGGCTACACCTTC. The chain employs TRBV27 and TRBJ1-2; perhaps TRBD1 as D (5 bases). Germline V lookup: CDR1 MNHEY, CDR2 SMNVEV (reference sequence). This CDR3 has 15 residues. Between the trimmed V and J ends, which lost 5 bases and 8 bases, there was a span of 21 bases.

DNA for the CDR3: TGTGCCAGCAGCGTCGACTGGAAATACACAGATACGCAGTATTTT. Encoded protein: CASSVDWKYTDTQYF. This chain joins TRBV5-4 and TRBJ2-3; no clear D gene. The length of the CDR3 is 15 residues. The V end was cut by 4 bases, the J end by 2 bases, with 14 bases between. From germline, CDR1 is SGHNT and CDR2 YYREEE (reference sequence).

Concerning this clone itself: One junction end does not reproduce the germline sequence, and a read error may be involved. V usage is TRBV7-9 and J usage is TRBJ2-2; no definite D call. Per germline, CDR1 SEHNR and CDR2 FQNEAQ (reference sequence). The CDR3 loop spans 17 amino acids. Here the CDR3 reads CASSQETFRANTGELFF. In nucleotides, the CDR3 is TGCGCCAGCAGCCAAGAAACCTTCCGAGCGAACACCGGGGAGCTGTTTTTT.

The chain combines TRBV5-4 with TRBJ1-3; 8 nucleotides match TRBD1. The CDR3 loop spans 14 amino acids. The germline CDR1 and CDR2 sequences are SGHNT and YYREEE (reference sequence). Trimming cost V 4 bases and J 4 bases; bases outside gene matches: 4. The CDR3 region is CASSLTGEGNTIYF. In DNA form, the CDR3 reads TGTGCCAGCAGCCTGACAGGGGAGGGAAACACCATATATTTT. The complete variable domain, with remaining parts taken from reference TRBV5-4 and TRBJ1-3, reads ETGVTQSPTHLIKTRGQQVTLRCSSQSGHNTVSWYQQALGQGPQFIFQYYREEENGRGNFPPRFSGLQFPNYSSELNVNALELDDSALYLCASSLTGEGNTIYFGEGSWLTVV.

The chain is built from TRBV19 and TRBJ1-2, with D possibly TRBD1 on 6 matching bases. This CDR3 comprises 16 residues. V was pared by 5 bases and J by 4 bases, with 20 bases between. Germline CDR1 LNHDA, CDR2 SQIVND (reference sequence). In DNA form, the CDR3 reads TGTGCCAGTAGTTTAGGGACCGCCGGGACAACCTATGGCTACACCTTC. Protein sequence: CASSLGTAGTTYGYTF.

The rearrangement links TRBV11-2 to TRBJ2-7; D call uncertain. The CDR3 has 11 amino acids. Per germline, CDR1 SGHAT and CDR2 FQNNGV. V was shortened by 5 bases and J by 7 bases, with 9 bases between the two germline ends. The CDR3 DNA follows: TGTGCCAGCAGCGCCGCCAAGGAGCAGTACTTC. Its protein product is CASSAAKEQYF.

This clone was counted once. The rearrangement links TRBV6-1 to TRBJ1-1; TRBD1 agrees at 10 bases. There are 15 residues in the CDR3. The V gene end was trimmed by 5 bases and the J gene end by 7 bases; junction bases not matched to a gene: 10. Germline V gene sequence: CDR1 MNHNS, CDR2 SASEGT. CDR3 region: CASSPSTGGAGEAFF. In nucleotides, the CDR3 is TGTGCCAGCAGTCCTTCGACAGGGGGCGCGGGTGAAGCTTTCTTT.

This clone was seen a single time. The chain couples TRBV25-1 to TRBJ2-7, with unresolved D. Trimming pared 6 bases from V and 4 bases from J, leaving 7 bases between. The CDR3 loop spans 11 amino acids. The germline V gene encodes CDR1 MGHDK and CDR2 SYGVNS. The CDR3 loop is CASSAHYEQYF. The CDR3 DNA reads as TGTGCCAGCAGCGCCCATTACGAGCAGTACTTC.

J is TRBJ2-3 and V is TRBV11-3; TRBD1 is a possible D gene (5 bases). This CDR3 spans 14 amino acids. CDR1 SGHNT and CDR2 YENEEA come from the germline V gene. The ends were cut back, 6 bases at V and 2 bases at J, with 12 bases in the middle. The CDR3 is CASRPTGDTDTQYF. In nucleotides, the CDR3 is TGTGCCAGCAGGCCCACAGGAGACACAGATACGCAGTATTTT.